Following are 5 T cell receptor beta chains from one sample sequenced in a study of CD8 T cells in ankylosing spondylitis. TCRdb re-called the 5' RACE reads through MiXCR, storing one row per CDR3 protein. The sample carries around 130,000 distinct CDR3 sequences, 7% recorded once. The sample was blood, either unsorted or a sorted T cell fraction (not recorded which). Receptor source: a male donor with ankylosing spondylitis or in good health (not recorded which).

This clonotype was detected ten times or more. Here the CDR3 reads CSVVGRLQETQYF. CDR3 DNA: TGCAGCGTTGTTGGGCGTTTACAAGAGACCCAGTACTTC. The chain uses TRBV29-1 and TRBJ2-5, with D hard to call. The CDR3 consists of 13 residues. Germline V gives CDR1 SQVTM, CDR2 ANQGSEA. The V end was cut by 4 bases, the J end by 2 bases, with 11 bases between.

The table lists this clonotype with many counts. The chain carries TRBV5-1 and TRBJ2-7, with a tentative D call TRBD1 (5 bases). Germline CDR1 reads SGHRS; CDR2 reads YFSETQ. The CDR3 sequence is 14 residues long. V lost 4 bases, J lost 0 bases, and 11 bases lay in between. CDR3 coding DNA: TGCGCCAGCAGCACAGGACCCAGCTCCTACGAGCAGTACTTC. Translation gives CASSTGPSSYEQYF.

This clonotype was counted many times. This chain connects TRBV11-1 to TRBJ2-3; 14 nucleotides agree with TRBD2. The CDR3 is 18 amino acids. Germline values: CDR1 SGHAT, CDR2 FQDESV (reference sequence). V was pared by 7 bases and J by 2 bases, with 11 bases of the junction left unmatched. The CDR3 sequence is CASTNPTSGGAPTDTQYF. CDR3 DNA: TGTGCCAGCACCAACCCGACTAGCGGGGGGGCTCCCACAGATACGCAGTATTTT. Full variable domain (missing parts from reference TRBV11-1 and TRBJ2-3): EAEVAQSPRYKITEKSQAVAFWCDPISGHATLYWYRQILGQGPELLVQFQDESVVDDSQLPKDRFSAERLKGVDSTLKIQPAELGDSAMYLCASTNPTSGGAPTDTQYFGPGTRLTVL.

This clonotype was seen ten or more times. Here the CDR3 DNA reads TGCAGTGCTAGAGGAGCTAGCGGGGGCACAGATACGCAGTATTTT. Its translation is CSARGASGGTDTQYF. The chain joins TRBV20-1 to TRBJ2-3; 9 bases line up with TRBD2. Per the germline V gene, CDR1 is DFQATT and CDR2 is SNEGSKA (reference sequence). The J segment lost 1 base and the V segment lost 1 base, leaving 3 bases of the junction unmatched. The CDR3 sequence is 15 residues long.

This clonotype was detected ten times or more. The V gene is TRBV6-2 or TRBV6-3, the J gene TRBJ2-3; the match to TRBD2 covers 12 bases. The CDR3 contains 19 residues. The germline V gene has CDR1 MNHEY and CDR2 SVGEGT. J lost 5 bases, V lost 2 bases, and 14 bases had no gene match. This CDR3 reads CASSYGSLAGGGPVDTQYF. As DNA, the CDR3 is TGTGCCAGCAGTTACGGGTCCCTAGCGGGGGGGGGGCCTGTAGATACGCAGTATTTT.